The 29 T cell receptor beta chains below come from one sample, sequenced in a study of shared clonotypes between healthy human individuals. The assay was immunoSEQ multiplex PCR, and TCRdb's table has in-frame clones only and misses some. The sample lists about 1 million clones, 65% to 75% seen once, with approximately 1.5% in the top ten. The specimen sequenced was memory CD4+ T cells sorted from blood. The sample's subset: CD45RA-negative fraction. Receptor source: a man younger than 35 in good health.

The rearrangement links TRBV29-1 to TRBJ1-5, with no clear D. The CDR3 is made up of 12 amino acids. Trimming removed 0 bases from V and 5 bases from J, with 5 bases in between. Germline assignment: CDR1 SQVTM and CDR2 ANQGSEA. The CDR3 DNA is TGCAGCGTTGAAGATCTGGATCAGCCCCAGCATTTT. Amino acids: CSVEDLDQPQHF.

The V gene is TRBV29-1, the J gene TRBJ2-7, with D possibly being TRBD1 or TRBD2 (5 bases each). The CDR3 runs 13 residues. The germline V gene encodes CDR1 SQVTM and CDR2 ANQGSEA. The V end lost 2 bases, the J end lost 2 bases, and 10 bases lay between the germline ends. CDR3: CSVEKRGTYEQYF. The CDR3 coding sequence is TGCAGCGTTGAAAAGAGGGGAACCTACGAGCAGTACTTC.

The chain uses TRBV30 and TRBJ2-2; 8 positions agree with TRBD2. The CDR3 totals 12 residues. The germline V gene encodes CDR1 GTSNPN and CDR2 SVGIG (reference sequence). The junction had 6 bases not matched to a gene; V was cut back by 2 bases and J by 13 bases. In DNA form, the CDR3 reads TGTGCCTGGAGTCAGCTGGCGGGAGGGCTGTTTTTT. This gives the protein CAWSQLAGGLFF.

This chain links TRBV7-2 with TRBJ2-3; D remains unclear. CDR3 length equals 17 residues. Trimming stripped 0 bases from V and 2 bases from J, with 15 bases between. Germline V gene lookup returns CDR1 SGHTA and CDR2 FQGNSA. The CDR3 protein is CASSLAQLVPITDTQYF. Here the CDR3 DNA reads TGTGCCAGCAGCTTAGCGCAATTGGTCCCGATCACAGATACGCAGTATTTT.

The V call is TRBV28, the J call TRBJ1-2, with D maybe TRBD1 (5 bases). The CDR3 runs to 14 residues. Germline assignment: CDR1 MDHEN and CDR2 SYDVKM. With 3 bases removed from V and 7 bases from J, the gap between germline ends came to 15 bases. CDR3 nucleotide sequence: TGTGCCAGCAGTTTCCTCCCAGGGTTTAGTGGCTACACCTTC. Translated: CASSFLPGFSGYTF.

This clone turned up a few times. The chain is built from TRBV12-5 and TRBJ2-2; TRBD1 is a possible D gene (6 bases). Trimming shortened V by 8 bases and J by 4 bases, and 11 bases separated the two germline ends. Per germline, CDR1 LGHNT and CDR2 FRNRAP. This CDR3 has 13 amino acids. The CDR3 here is CASRGQPTGELFF. The CDR3 nucleotides are TGTGCTAGTAGGGGACAACCCACCGGGGAGCTGTTTTTT.

The chain couples TRBV10-2 to TRBJ2-1, with D unresolved. The V and J ends lost 0 bases and 3 bases respectively, with 12 bases between them. This CDR3 has 16 residues. Germline CDR1 reads WSHSY; CDR2 reads SAAADI. CDR3 bases: TGCGCCAGCAGTGAGTCCCTTGGTACCTTCTACAATGAGCAGTTCTTC. It translates to CASSESLGTFYNEQFF.

The gene calls are TRBV7-8 and TRBJ2-1, with no clear D. Germline CDR1 and CDR2: SGHVS and FQNEAQ. This CDR3 has 16 amino acids. Trimming took off 3 bases at V and 7 bases at J, with 19 bases between the two ends. CDR3 nucleotide sequence: TGTGCCAGCAGCTTGGGATCTTTGGCTTCTAGTAATGAGCAGTTCTTC. Its protein is CASSLGSLASSNEQFF.

CDR3 protein: CASSLDRGFNQPQHF. CDR3 bases: TGTGCCAGCAGCTTAGATCGGGGCTTTAATCAGCCCCAGCATTTT. The chain employs TRBV7-2 and TRBJ1-5; possibly TRBD1 for D (5 bases). Per germline, CDR1 SGHTA and CDR2 FQGNSA. CDR3 length: 15 amino acids. V lost 1 base and J 4 bases, leaving 11 bases between the germline ends.

The V gene is TRBV6-1, the J gene TRBJ2-3, with D possibly being TRBD1 (5 bases). This CDR3 has 13 residues. Germline CDR1 is MNHNS and CDR2 is SASEGT. Trimming shortened V by 11 bases and J by 2 bases, and 14 bases separated the two germline ends. The CDR3 loop reads CASGQVDTDTQYF. DNA for the CDR3: TGTGCCTCCGGACAAGTCGACACAGATACGCAGTATTTT.

V usage is TRBV4-3 and J usage is TRBJ2-3; no clear D gene. CDR1 is LGHNA, CDR2 YSLEER, per germline. This CDR3 is 13 amino acids long. Trimming stripped 1 base from V and 6 bases from J, with 8 bases between. This CDR3 reads CASSQGIGDTQYF. The CDR3 DNA reads as TGCGCCAGCAGCCAAGGAATAGGGGATACGCAGTATTTT.

This rearrangement joins TRBV5-1 to TRBJ2-2, with 13 bases identical to TRBD2. V lost 0 bases and J lost 7; bases outside the gene matches: 9. The V gene's germline CDR1 is SGHRS and CDR2 YFSETQ. This CDR3 is built from 18 residues. The chain's CDR3 is CASSLAPGLAGIGGELFF. CDR3 nucleotides: TGCGCCAGCAGCTTGGCCCCGGGACTAGCGGGAATAGGCGGGGAGCTGTTTTTT.

This chain joins TRBV2 and TRBJ2-1; D is possibly TRBD2 (5 bases). Trimming shortened V by 10 bases and J by 9 bases, and 19 bases separated the two germline ends. CDR1 is SNHLY and CDR2 is FYNNEI in the germline V gene. CDR3 size: 13 residues. CDR3 residues: CATRGLSSSEQFF. CDR3 DNA sequence: TGTGCCACCAGAGGGCTTAGTAGCAGTGAGCAGTTCTTC.

The chain carries TRBV25-1 and TRBJ2-7; TRBD2 might be the D (6 bases). The CDR3 has 13 residues. V lost 8 bases and J 1 base, leaving 12 bases between the germline ends. Looked up from germline, CDR1 is MGHDK and CDR2 is SYGVNS. CDR3 DNA: TGTGCCAGCGCGGGACCTGGGTCCTACGAGCAGTACTTC. Translation: CASAGPGSYEQYF.

The chain has TRBV13 and TRBJ1-3; D is uncertain. The germline V gene has CDR1 PRHDT and CDR2 FYEKMQ (reference sequence). This CDR3 has 15 amino acids. The ends were cut back, 2 bases at V and 4 bases at J, with 12 bases in the middle. The CDR3 spells CASSLYGVGGNTIYF. The CDR3 nucleotides read TGTGCCAGCAGCTTATACGGGGTGGGAGGAAACACCATATATTTT. Filled out from reference TRBV13 and TRBJ1-3, the complete variable domain reads AAGVIQSPRHLIKEKRETATLKCYPIPRHDTVYWYQQGPGQDPQFLISFYEKMQSDKGSIPDRFSAQQFSDYHSELNMSSLELGDSALYFCASSLYGVGGNTIYFGEGSWLTVV.

With regard to this clone: A much larger clone lies one base from this, so it may be a read error. Other DNA sequences in this specimen translate into the identical CDR3. The genes are TRBV6-5 and TRBJ2-5; no clear D gene. The V end lost 6 bases, the J end lost 1 base, and 3 bases lay between the germline ends. From germline, CDR1 is MNHEY and CDR2 SVGAGI. CDR3 size: 11 residues. Here the CDR3 DNA reads TGTGCCAGCAGCCCCCAAGAGACCCAGTACTTC. It codes for CASSPQETQYF.

The V and J genes are TRBV2 and TRBJ2-1, with 7 bases aligning to TRBD2. Trimming took 5 bases from V and 8 from J; bases not matched to a gene: 9. CDR3 size: 14 residues. The germline V gene encodes CDR1 SNHLY and CDR2 FYNNEI. Here the CDR3 DNA reads TGTGCCAGCAGTCCCGGACTAGATTCGTATGAGCAGTTCTTC. It codes for CASSPGLDSYEQFF.

A few counts support this clone. The genes are TRBV15 and TRBJ2-7, with 11 bases identical to TRBD2. From germline, CDR1 is LNHNV and CDR2 YYDKDF (reference sequence). Losses at the gene ends were 5 bases for V and 3 bases for J; bases not matched to a gene: 6. CDR3 size: 15 residues. CDR3 protein: CATSGLAGGDYEQYF. Written as DNA, the CDR3 is TGTGCCACCAGCGGTTTAGCGGGAGGGGACTACGAGCAGTACTTC.

The sample holds many counts of this clone. V gene TRBV29-1 combines with J gene TRBJ1-2; no clear D gene. Germline loops: CDR1 SQVTM, CDR2 ANQGSEA. V lost 4 bases to trimming and J lost 7 bases, with 13 bases between them. This CDR3 spans 12 amino acids. The CDR3 protein is CSVARQTGGYTF. The DNA for the CDR3 is TGCAGCGTTGCTCGCCAAACGGGTGGCTACACCTTC.

CDR3 in amino acids: CASRKDTENTEAFF. As DNA, the CDR3 is TGTGCCAGCAGAAAGGACACCGAGAACACTGAAGCTTTCTTT. This chain links TRBV6-1 with TRBJ1-1; a possible D gene is TRBD1 (5 bases). V shed 6 bases and J shed 1 base, with 12 bases lying between them. Germline values: CDR1 MNHNS, CDR2 SASEGT. The CDR3 runs to 14 residues.

The V gene is TRBV5-4, the J gene TRBJ2-5; D might be TRBD1 (5 bases). The CDR3 is 13 residues long. The germline CDR1 and CDR2 sequences are SGHNT and YYREEE (reference sequence). V lost 4 bases to trimming and J lost 3 bases, with 10 bases between them. The CDR3, as DNA: TGTGCCAGCAGCCGTGACAGTAAAGAGACCCAGTACTTC. Protein: CASSRDSKETQYF.

This clone was picked up a small number of times. The chain uses TRBV11-2 and TRBJ1-6; D ambiguous. This CDR3 contains 16 residues. Trimming stripped 2 bases from V and 5 bases from J, with 13 bases between. Germline V gene lookup returns CDR1 SGHAT and CDR2 FQNNGV. DNA of the CDR3: TGTGCCAGCAGCTTAAACCTTCTCCTACATAATTCACCCCTCCACTTT. Its protein is CASSLNLLLHNSPLHF.

In DNA, the CDR3 is TGCGCCAGCAGCTACTCAGGGGAGGGTACGCAGTATTTT. As protein: CASSYSGEGTQYF. J is TRBJ2-3 and V is TRBV5-1, with a weak D call TRBD2 (7 bases). Trimming removed 3 bases from V and 8 bases from J, with 13 bases in between. Germline lookup yields CDR1 SGHRS and CDR2 YFSETQ. This CDR3 region has 13 residues.

CDR3 residues: CASTRTGGSSYEQYF. The DNA of the CDR3 is TGTGCCAGCACCAGGACAGGGGGCAGCTCCTACGAGCAGTACTTC. The gene calls are TRBV27 and TRBJ2-7; 11 bases agree with TRBD1. The V segment lost 7 bases and the J segment 0 bases; nucleotides outside the gene matches: 5. CDR3 length equals 15 residues. The germline gives CDR1 MNHEY, CDR2 SMNVEV (reference sequence).

The V gene is TRBV15, the J gene TRBJ2-3; 7 positions match TRBD2. The CDR3 is made up of 16 amino acids. CDR1 is LNHNV and CDR2 is YYDKDF in the germline V gene (reference sequence). After removal of 0 bases from V and 1 base from J, the junction contained 4 bases not matched to a gene. Here the CDR3 DNA reads TGTGCCACCAGCAGAGATAGCGGGTCGCGCACAGATACGCAGTATTTT. The encoded protein is CATSRDSGSRTDTQYF.

This clone occurred once. The CDR3 sequence is CASTDRGNSPLHF. CDR3 DNA sequence: TGTGCCAGCACGGACAGGGGGAATTCACCCCTCCACTTT. V and J are TRBV19 and TRBJ1-6, with TRBD1 matching over 10 bases. With 9 bases clipped from V and 7 bases from J, the junction kept 3 bases outside the gene matches. Looked up from germline, CDR1 is LNHDA and CDR2 is SQIVND (reference sequence). There are 13 residues in the CDR3.

The chain has TRBV7-2 and TRBJ2-1; D unresolved. The CDR3 consists of 14 residues. Trimming removed 5 bases at V and 0 bases at J, with 8 bases between. The germline CDR1 and CDR2 sequences are SGHTA and FQGNSA. Written as DNA, the CDR3 is TGTGCCAGCAGCCTCCCGGGCTCCTACAATGAGCAGTTCTTC. This sequence encodes CASSLPGSYNEQFF.

Notes on this clone: Other DNA sequences of this sample code for an identical CDR3. The gene calls are TRBV27 and TRBJ2-1, with D maybe TRBD1 (5 bases). V was clipped by 3 bases and J by 0 bases, with 6 bases between them. Per germline, CDR1 MNHEY and CDR2 SMNVEV (reference sequence). This CDR3 has 14 residues. CDR3 in DNA: TGTGCCAGCAGTTTGGGGCGCTCCTACAATGAGCAGTTCTTC. Encoded protein: CASSLGRSYNEQFF.

This clone was observed a handful of times. The chain carries TRBV6-1 and TRBJ2-1, with 8 bases that match TRBD2. The trim removed 4 bases at V and 5 bases at J, leaving 7 bases unmatched. The CDR3 length is 15 residues. Per germline, CDR1 MNHNS and CDR2 SASEGT. CDR3 in DNA: TGTGCCAGCAGTGCCGCGGGGGGTCGCCACAATGAGCAGTTCTTC. Translation gives CASSAAGGRHNEQFF.